This paragraph covers one TCR beta chain sequence. The CDR3 totals 17 residues. Germline V lookup: CDR1 GTSNPN, CDR2 SVGIG (reference sequence). V lost 1 base to trimming and J lost 0 bases, with 15 bases between them. The sample comes from a study of control samples from healthy donors and cancer patients. Assay: immunoSEQ multiplex PCR; the TCRdb copy retains only in-frame clones and omits some. The table has about 61,000 clones, 90% seen once; the top ten hold under 7%. The sample was PBMCs. The source of this sequence is a man in his sixties with colorectal cancer. The chain joins TRBV30 to TRBJ1-4; maybe TRBD1 (5 bases). In DNA, the CDR3 is TGTGCCTGGAGTGATGCAGGGCTGATTGCAACTAATGAAAAACTGTTTTTT. Its translation is CAWSDAGLIATNEKLFF.